This T cell receptor (beta chain) came from a study of T cell repertoires in cytomegalovirus infection. Looking at the study overall: Recently identified HLA-C-restricted CMV epitopes were among the peptides used. Shared public TCR beta signatures pointed to both CMV infection and a matching HLA type. Notes on the study in general: In two of eight donors, the top clonotype was HLA-C-restricted CMV-specific. Cumulative public TCR beta family frequency identified CMV carriers with the relevant HLA.

TCRdb re-called the reads with MiXCR, one entry per CDR3 protein. The top ten clones hold approximately 26% of a sample with around 55,000 distinct CDR3 sequences, over 15% of them seen once. Comments on this clonotype: No antigen is known for it.

Germline V lookup: CDR1 MNHEY, CDR2 SVGEGT. Trimming stripped 3 bases from V and 3 bases from J, with 11 bases between. This CDR3 contains 14 residues. The source was CD8+ T cells from cultured PBMCs, collected from culture after CMV antigen stimulation. This chain links TRBV6-2 or TRBV6-3 with TRBJ1-1, with unresolved D. This sequence originates from a human donor in good health (CMV status not recorded). Some clones in this sample may be carry-over from other donors' samples. CDR3 protein: CASSYRVLDTEAFF. The CDR3 coding sequence is TGTGCCAGCAGTTATAGGGTCTTGGACACTGAAGCTTTCTTT.